A single sample is the source of the 21 T cell receptor beta chains below, sequenced in a study of cytomegalovirus exposure and HLA in healthy donors. PCR employed 60 Vbeta and 13 Jbeta primers. Some clones are missing from TCRdb's copy, which holds only in-frame ones; the method was immunoSEQ multiplex PCR. The top ten clones hold around 6% of a sample with approximately 200,000 clones, 80% to 85% of them seen once. The source material was PBMCs. The receptors originated from a woman in her fifties or sixties in good health and CMV-seropositive.

This chain joins TRBV4-1 and TRBJ2-2, with D maybe TRBD2 (5 bases). Trimming shortened V by 4 bases and J by 1 base, and 10 bases separated the two germline ends. Germline V lookup: CDR1 MGHRA, CDR2 YSYEKL. The CDR3 extends over 15 amino acids. The CDR3 sequence: CASSRTLENTGELFF. The DNA for the CDR3 is TGCGCCAGCAGCCGGACTCTGGAGAACACCGGGGAGCTGTTTTTT.

The chain employs TRBV5-1 and TRBJ1-1, with unresolved D. Germline V gene sequence: CDR1 SGHRS, CDR2 YFSETQ. The CDR3 sequence is 15 residues long. The ends were cut back, 0 bases at V and 0 bases at J, with 9 bases in the middle. As DNA, the CDR3 is TGCGCCAGCAGCTTGGAGGGAGGGATGAACACTGAAGCTTTCTTT. Translating gives CASSLEGGMNTEAFF.

The rearrangement uses TRBV19 and TRBJ2-5; 12 bases line up with TRBD1. Per the germline V gene, CDR1 is LNHDA and CDR2 is SQIVND (reference sequence). The V gene end was trimmed by 0 bases and the J gene end by 5 bases; junction bases not matched to a gene: 13. The CDR3 is 19 amino acids. The DNA for the CDR3 is TGTGCCAGTAGTATAGACCGGTCCCGGGACAGGGGGCAGTGGGAGACCCAGTACTTC. It translates to CASSIDRSRDRGQWETQYF.

V gene TRBV7-6 combines with J gene TRBJ2-7; TRBD1 matches at 7 bases. The V gene's germline CDR1 is SGHVS and CDR2 FNYEAQ. V shed 3 bases, J shed 7 bases, and the junction held 6 bases outside the gene matches. The CDR3 sequence is 13 residues long. The CDR3 DNA reads TGTGCCAGCAGCTTCCGAGGGGGCGAGGAGCAGTACTTC. Encoded protein: CASSFRGGEEQYF.

In regard to this clone: This specimen includes other DNA sequences encoding the same CDR3. The V and J genes are TRBV7-9 and TRBJ2-5; D uncertain. This CDR3 spans 14 amino acids. V lost 0 bases and J 1 base, leaving 6 bases between the germline ends. Germline CDR1 reads SEHNR; CDR2 reads FQNEAQ (reference sequence). CDR3 in DNA: TGTGCCAGCAGCTTAGCAGGCGGCCAAGAGACCCAGTACTTC. Amino acids: CASSLAGGQETQYF.

V is TRBV4-3 and J is TRBJ1-1; tentatively, D is TRBD1 (5 bases). V was clipped by 0 bases and J by 6 bases, with 11 bases between them. This CDR3 is built from 14 residues. The germline V gene encodes CDR1 LGHNA and CDR2 YSLEER. CDR3 coding DNA: TGCGCCAGCAGCCAAGATCGGAGGGACGCTGAAGCTTTCTTT. As protein: CASSQDRRDAEAFF.

The chain employs TRBV2 and TRBJ2-3, with D possibly being TRBD1 (5 bases). The CDR3 extends over 14 amino acids. Germline V CDR1 and CDR2: SNHLY, FYNNEI. V was shortened by 6 bases and J by 0 bases, with 10 bases between the two germline ends. Here the CDR3 reads CASRAQASTDTQYF. Written as DNA, the CDR3 is TGTGCCAGCAGGGCACAGGCTAGCACAGATACGCAGTATTTT.

The chain couples TRBV29-1 to TRBJ2-1; a possible D gene is TRBD2 (6 bases). Trimming cost V 7 bases and J 4 bases, with 14 bases left between them. The length of the CDR3 is 13 residues. Germline lookup yields CDR1 SQVTM and CDR2 ANQGSEA. In DNA, the CDR3 is TGCAGCGCCGGGACTGCAAGGTACAATGAGCAGTTCTTC. It translates to CSAGTARYNEQFF.

The chain recombines TRBV7-2 with TRBJ2-7; 7 nucleotides match TRBD2. CDR1 and CDR2 (germline): SGHTA, FQGNSA. The CDR3 spans 15 residues. V lost 2 bases to trimming and J lost 3 bases; unmatched junction nucleotides: 7. The CDR3 region has the DNA TGTGCCAGCAGCTTAAGCGGGGCGTCCTACTACGAGCAGTACTTC. Its translation: CASSLSGASYYEQYF.

The chain joins TRBV2 to TRBJ1-1, with D perhaps TRBD1 (6 bases). Trimming removed 4 bases from V and 5 bases from J, with 11 bases in between. This CDR3 spans 13 amino acids. Germline loops: CDR1 SNHLY, CDR2 FYNNEI. The CDR3, as DNA: TGTGCCAGCAGTGTGCAGGGGTATACTGAAGCTTTCTTT. Protein product: CASSVQGYTEAFF.

The CDR3 DNA sequence: TGTGCCAGCAGTGTCGGGGGGGTATCGCGGCTGCAGTTCTTC. Translation gives CASSVGGVSRLQFF. The V gene is TRBV2, the J gene TRBJ2-1, with 8 bases that match TRBD2. The germline V gene encodes CDR1 SNHLY and CDR2 FYNNEI. The ends lost 4 bases at V and 12 bases at J; junction bases unmatched: 11. The CDR3 length is 14 residues. Full variable domain (remainder filled in from reference TRBV2 and TRBJ2-1): EPEVTQTPSHQVTQMGQEVILRCVPISNHLYFYWYRQILGQKVEFLVSFYNNEISEKSEIFDDQFSVERPDGSNFTLKIRSTKLEDSAMYFCASSVGGVSRLQFFGPGTRLTVL.

V is TRBV5-6 and J is TRBJ2-1, with D possibly being TRBD1 (5 bases). V was shortened by 3 bases and J by 5 bases, with 27 bases between the two germline ends. Germline lookup yields CDR1 SGHDT and CDR2 YYEEEE. The CDR3 length is 19 residues. The CDR3 loop is CASSSIGVPPTLLDNEQFF. CDR3 coding DNA: TGTGCCAGCAGCTCTATAGGGGTGCCACCGACCTTATTGGACAATGAGCAGTTCTTC. Looking up the rest from reference TRBV5-6 and TRBJ2-1 gives the full variable domain: DAGVTQSPTHLIKTRGQQVTLRCSPKSGHDTVSWYQQALGQGPQFIFQYYEEEERQRGNFPDRFSGHQFPNYSSELNVNALLLGDSALYLCASSSIGVPPTLLDNEQFFGPGTRLTVL.

The chain carries TRBV13 and TRBJ2-1, with TRBD1 matching 7 bases. Per germline, CDR1 PRHDT and CDR2 FYEKMQ (reference sequence). Trimming cost V 10 bases and J 7 bases; bases outside gene matches: 13. The CDR3 runs to 14 residues. The CDR3 DNA is TGTGCCACCGTCCTAAGGGGGCACCATAATGAGCAGTTCTTC. Amino acid sequence: CATVLRGHHNEQFF.

The V gene is TRBV11-2, the J gene TRBJ2-2; unclear D gene. The CDR3 is made up of 14 amino acids. Trimming removed 5 bases at V and 1 base at J, with 8 bases between. Per the germline V gene, CDR1 is SGHAT and CDR2 is FQNNGV. The CDR3 loop reads CASSPSLNTGELFF. In DNA, the CDR3 is TGTGCCAGCAGCCCTTCTTTGAACACCGGGGAGCTGTTTTTT.

This clone has just one count. The rearrangement links TRBV19 to TRBJ1-5; 7 bases agree with TRBD1. The V gene's germline CDR1 is LNHDA and CDR2 SQIVND (reference sequence). After removal of 4 bases from V and 0 bases from J, the junction contained 9 bases not matched to a gene. The CDR3 covers 17 residues. The CDR3 nucleotides are TGTGCCAGTAGTACCCTGGGGACAGTTTATAGCAATCAGCCCCAGCATTTT. Its protein product is CASSTLGTVYSNQPQHF. Supplemented by reference TRBV19 and TRBJ1-5, the full variable domain reads DGGITQSPKYLFRKEGQNVTLSCEQNLNHDAMYWYRQDPGQGLRLIYYSQIVNDFQKGDIAEGYSVSREKKESFPLTVTSAQKNPTAFYLCASSTLGTVYSNQPQHFGDGTRLSIL.

The gene calls are TRBV13 and TRBJ2-1; TRBD1 matches 12 bases. Germline loops: CDR1 PRHDT, CDR2 FYEKMQ (reference sequence). V lost 5 bases to trimming and J lost 7 bases; unmatched junction nucleotides: 9. CDR3 length equals 16 residues. CDR3 coding DNA: TGTGCCAGCAGCCCCTCGGGACAGGGGGCGCGGAATGAGCAGTTCTTC. Amino acids: CASSPSGQGARNEQFF. The full variable domain, with the rest looked up from reference TRBV13 and TRBJ2-1, is AAGVIQSPRHLIKEKRETATLKCYPIPRHDTVYWYQQGPGQDPQFLISFYEKMQSDKGSIPDRFSAQQFSDYHSELNMSSLELGDSALYFCASSPSGQGARNEQFFGPGTRLTVL.

The genes are TRBV5-1 and TRBJ2-7, with a weak D call TRBD2 (6 bases). Germline CDR1 and CDR2: SGHRS and YFSETQ. The length of the CDR3 is 15 residues. Trimming stripped 0 bases from V and 4 bases from J, with 14 bases between. The CDR3 DNA sequence: TGCGCCAGCAGCTTGGGACTCACGGGGGTATACGAGCAGTACTTC. Its translation: CASSLGLTGVYEQYF.

The chain uses TRBV11-3 and TRBJ2-5, with 12 bases lining up with TRBD1. The J segment lost 4 bases and the V segment lost 1 base, leaving 10 bases of the junction unmatched. Looked up from germline, CDR1 is SGHNT and CDR2 is YENEEA. This CDR3 region has 18 residues. CDR3 region: CASSLVGPGQGAGETQYF. The CDR3 DNA reads TGTGCCAGCAGCTTAGTAGGTCCGGGACAGGGGGCTGGAGAGACCCAGTACTTC. Filled out from reference TRBV11-3 and TRBJ2-5, the complete variable domain reads EAGVVQSPRYKIIEKKQPVAFWCNPISGHNTLYWYLQNLGQGPELLIRYENEEAVDDSQLPKDRFSAERLKGVDSTLKIQPAELGDSAVYLCASSLVGPGQGAGETQYFGPGTRLLVL.

Of note for this clone: At the DNA level, this CDR3 is encoded by other sequences in the same sample as well. The chain links TRBV11-3 to TRBJ2-2; no firm D call. This CDR3 is 13 amino acids long. CDR1 SGHNT and CDR2 YENEEA come from the germline V gene. V was clipped by 0 bases and J by 5 bases, with 4 bases between them. For the CDR3, the DNA is TGTGCCAGCAGCTTAGATCTTACCGGGGAGCTGTTTTTT. It specifies CASSLDLTGELFF.

The chain couples TRBV7-6 to TRBJ2-3, with D possibly matching TRBD2 (5 bases). V shed 5 bases and J shed 5 bases, with 14 bases lying between them. The CDR3 consists of 14 residues. Germline V lookup: CDR1 SGHVS, CDR2 FNYEAQ. As DNA, the CDR3 is TGTGCCAGCAGCCAACTAGGTTGGATAGATACGCAGTATTTT. This sequence encodes CASSQLGWIDTQYF.

The rearrangement uses TRBV11-2 and TRBJ1-3; D is possibly TRBD1 (6 bases). Trimming stripped 5 bases from V and 0 bases from J, with 20 bases between. The germline V gene encodes CDR1 SGHAT and CDR2 FQNNGV. The CDR3 length is 18 residues. The CDR3 region is CASSNSRGGQHSGNTIYF. In DNA form, the CDR3 reads TGTGCCAGCAGCAACTCGAGGGGGGGCCAGCACTCTGGAAACACCATATATTTT.